This T cell receptor (beta chain) stems from a study of low-dose radiotherapy and immunotherapy resistance in tumors. Study background: Oral administration of aspirin 300 mg daily occurred for four cycles, commencing at cycle 1 day 1.

The germline V and J ends were trimmed by 5 bases and 7 bases, with 14 bases remaining between them. From germline, CDR1 is KGHDR and CDR2 SFDVKD. The CDR3 is made up of 13 amino acids. TRAV and TRBV primers primed cDNA for both TCRalpha and TCRbeta. For amplifying TCRs, the PCR ran for approximately 21 cycles with Phusion, which was used together with a constant-region primer and the adapter on the V primers. Isolated mRNA underwent amplification by in vitro transcription. Via MiXCR, TCRdb re-called the reads, giving one row per CDR3 protein. The sample includes tens of thousands of distinct CDR3 sequences, around 30% of them seen just once. On this clonotype: A read error is the likely source, as a far larger clone sits one nucleotide away.

The time point denotes: before trial treatment. Low-dose radiotherapy and low-dose cyclophosphamide, together with aspirin, ipilimumab and nivolumab, were given to donors. This sequence originates from a female donor with ovarian cancer. Source: PBMCs, taken before treatment. The rearrangement joins TRBV24-1 to TRBJ2-7; maybe TRBD2 (6 bases). The DNA of the CDR3 is TGTGCCACCAGTGGAGAAGCGGGCCATGAGCAGTACTTC. This gives the protein CATSGEAGHEQYF.